The next 17 T cell receptor beta chains were all read from a single sample in a study of post-analysis software for immune sequencing data. TCR beta libraries were prepared from cDNA with unique molecular identifiers. MiXCR, applied by TCRdb to the PCR reads, yields one record per CDR3 protein. The sample contains around 710,000 distinct CDR3 sequences, roughly 46% of which appear only once. No antigens are known for them. Findings and caveats of the study: Patients had higher frequencies than controls of a few TRBV segments, including TRBV5-6, TRBV5-1 and TRBV20-1.

Source material: blood. These receptor sequences come from a girl under 18 with multiple sclerosis.

This clonotype was recorded many times. The rearrangement uses TRBV6-4 and TRBJ2-3; TRBD2 matches at 9 bases. J gave up 0 bases and V 6 bases, and 7 bases lay outside the gene matches. Germline V CDR1 and CDR2: MRHNA, SNTAGT. The CDR3 sequence is 16 residues long. The CDR3: CASSELAGPSTDTQYF. The CDR3, as DNA: TGTGCCAGCAGCGAGCTAGCGGGGCCTAGCACAGATACGCAGTATTTT.

The chain joins TRBV7-9 to TRBJ2-1, with 7 bases matching TRBD2. CDR1 SEHNR and CDR2 FQNEAQ come from the germline V gene (reference sequence). This CDR3 has 15 residues. Trimming removed 5 bases from V and 5 bases from J; junction bases left unmatched: 9. The CDR3 bases are TGTGCCAGCAGCACTGAGCGGGACGGGAACAATGAGCAGTTCTTC. It is translated as CASSTERDGNNEQFF.

J is TRBJ1-2 and V is TRBV29-1, with D perhaps TRBD1 (6 bases). This CDR3 comprises 16 residues. V dropped 1 base and J dropped 0 bases, with 15 bases sitting between them. Germline CDR1 SQVTM, CDR2 ANQGSEA. CDR3 in DNA: TGCAGCGTTGAAGCCAGAACAGGGATACCTAACTATGGCTACACCTTC. It yields the protein CSVEARTGIPNYGYTF.

Only a few counts were recorded for this clonotype. The chain employs TRBV12-5 and TRBJ2-1; 12 bases are a match to TRBD2. After removal of 4 bases from V and 7 bases from J, the junction contained 11 bases not matched to a gene. Germline CDR1 is LGHNT and CDR2 is FRNRAP. The CDR3 is made up of 17 amino acids. The DNA of the CDR3 is TGTGCTAGTGGTTCTATCGAGACTAGCGGGAGAGGGAATGAGCAGTTCTTC. Amino acid sequence: CASGSIETSGRGNEQFF. The entire variable domain, with the rest obtained from reference TRBV12-5 and TRBJ2-1, is as follows: DARVTQTPRHKVTEMGQEVTMRCQPILGHNTVFWYRQTMMQGLELLAYFRNRAPLDDSGMPKDRFSAEMPDATLATLKIQPSEPRDSAVYFCASGSIETSGRGNEQFFGPGTRLTVL.

About this clonotype itself: One end of the junction is discordant with germline, which a read error may explain. The chain carries TRBV12-3 or TRBV12-4 and TRBJ2-7; tentatively, D is TRBD2 (6 bases). This CDR3 is 14 amino acids long. CDR3 sequence (DNA): TGTGCCAGCAGGGGGACTTCAGTTTTGGGCGAGCACTACTTC. Translated: CASRGTSVLGEHYF.

For this clonotype: A junction boundary mismatches the germline segment, possibly from a read error. The J gene is TRBJ1-2, the V gene TRBV7-2; TRBD1 matches at 11 bases. Germline V gene sequence: CDR1 SGHTA, CDR2 FQGNSA. This CDR3 has 17 residues. CDR3 DNA sequence: TGTGCCAGCACCTTAGTTGGACAGGGGGCGAACGTACGAGGCTACACCTTC. It yields the protein CASTLVGQGANVRGYTF.

The chain recombines TRBV24-1 with TRBJ2-7, with D possibly TRBD2 on 5 matching bases. In germline, CDR1 is KGHDR, CDR2 SFDVKD. The V and J ends lost 3 bases and 5 bases respectively, with 7 bases between them. CDR3 size: 12 residues. In DNA form, the CDR3 reads TGTGCCACCAGTGATAGGACTGACGAGCAGTACTTC. This translates into CATSDRTDEQYF.

This clonotype turned up a few times. The DNA for the CDR3 is TGTGCCAGCAGCGGCGGGGAAGGTGGCTACACCTTC. Protein product: CASSGGEGGYTF. The chain recombines TRBV3-1 with TRBJ1-2; D gene uncertain. The CDR3 totals 12 residues. The germline gives CDR1 LGHDT, CDR2 YNNKEL (reference sequence). Between the trimmed V and J ends, which lost 5 bases and 7 bases, there was a span of 11 bases.

The sample holds a few counts of this clonotype. The chain combines TRBV5-1 with TRBJ2-1, with D possibly TRBD1 on 5 matching bases. CDR3 size: 15 residues. Germline V gene lookup returns CDR1 SGHRS and CDR2 YFSETQ. V lost 2 bases and J 3 bases, leaving 12 bases between the germline ends. Written as DNA, the CDR3 is TGCGCCAGCAGCTTTGAAGGGGTAAACTACAATGAGCAGTTCTTC. Translated, it gives CASSFEGVNYNEQFF.

The rearrangement uses TRBV7-6 and TRBJ2-3, with 10 bases identical to TRBD1. The length of the CDR3 is 18 residues. J was trimmed by 0 bases and V by 3 bases; bases with no gene match: 9. The germline V gene encodes CDR1 SGHVS and CDR2 FNYEAQ. CDR3 sequence (DNA): TGTGCCAGCAGCTTTGGACAGGGGGGTCGGACTAGCACAGATACGCAGTATTTT. Protein: CASSFGQGGRTSTDTQYF.

This clonotype was counted only a few times. V is TRBV29-1 and J is TRBJ1-2; D is possibly TRBD1 (5 bases). This CDR3 contains 17 residues. CDR1 SQVTM and CDR2 ANQGSEA come from the germline V gene. V was shortened by 5 bases and J by 2 bases, with 24 bases between the two germline ends. The CDR3 sequence is CSVPDRVQGFPNYGYTF. CDR3 sequence (DNA): TGCAGCGTTCCCGATCGAGTCCAGGGTTTCCCAAACTATGGCTACACCTTC. Drawing the rest from reference TRBV29-1 and TRBJ1-2, the complete variable domain is SAVISQKPSRDICQRGTSLTIQCQVDSQVTMMFWYRQQPGQSLTLIATANQGSEATYESGFVIDKFPISRPNLTFSTLTVSNMSPEDSSIYLCSVPDRVQGFPNYGYTFGSGTRLTVV.

The sample holds a few counts of this clonotype. The gene calls are TRBV5-5 and TRBJ1-2; D gene unclear. This CDR3 comprises 15 residues. CDR1 is SGHKS, CDR2 YYEKEE, per germline (reference sequence). Deletions cut 5 bases from V and 3 bases from J, with 17 bases between. DNA of the CDR3: TGTGCCAGCAGTCAACCGGGAATCGGGGACTATGGCTACACCTTC. Amino acids: CASSQPGIGDYGYTF.

With regard to this clonotype: Mismatch with germline at one junction end may stem from a read error. The chain has TRBV12-3 or TRBV12-4 and TRBJ2-5, with 7 bases identical to TRBD2. The CDR3 contains 14 residues. CDR3 sequence reads: CASSLVGEGETQYF. Here the CDR3 DNA reads TGTGCCAGTAGTTTGGTAGGGGAGGGAGAGACCCAGTACTTC.

In this sample, this clonotype turned up a few times. The CDR3 sequence is CASSQGGAGDQETQYF. Here the CDR3 DNA reads TGTGCCAGCAGCCAAGGCGGAGCGGGAGACCAAGAGACCCAGTACTTC. The chain has TRBV4-2 and TRBJ2-5; 8 positions agree with TRBD2. The CDR3 sequence is 16 residues long. The germline CDR1 and CDR2 sequences are LGHNA and YNFKEQ. Trimming cost V 1 base and J 0 bases; bases outside gene matches: 4.

This clonotype was seen a few times. This chain joins TRBV29-1 and TRBJ2-7; perhaps D is TRBD1 or TRBD2 (5 bases each). Trimming took off 5 bases at V and 3 bases at J, with 17 bases between the two ends. The CDR3 contains 14 residues. The germline gives CDR1 SQVTM, CDR2 ANQGSEA. CDR3 region: CSVWLQGVRYEQYF. DNA of the CDR3: TGCAGCGTTTGGCTCCAGGGAGTCCGCTACGAGCAGTACTTC.

This clonotype came up once. It may be a read error: a sequence one base away is much more abundant. The chain is built from TRBV10-3 and TRBJ2-7; TRBD1 matches 9 bases. This CDR3 spans 14 amino acids. From germline, CDR1 is ENHRY and CDR2 SYGVKD. The V segment lost 6 bases and the J segment 2 bases; nucleotides outside the gene matches: 5. The CDR3 is CAISSGTGTYEQYF. The CDR3 DNA is TGTGCCATCAGCTCCGGGACAGGGACCTACGAGCAGTACTTC.

This rearrangement joins TRBV12-3 or TRBV12-4 to TRBJ2-1, with D tentatively TRBD1 (6 bases). The CDR3 covers 15 residues. Trimming cost V 7 bases and J 3 bases, with 16 bases left between them. In DNA form, the CDR3 reads TGTGCCAGCACAAAAACAGGGATCTTCTACAATGAGCAGTTCTTC. It is translated as CASTKTGIFYNEQFF.